What follows are 9 T cell receptor beta chains derived from one specimen sequenced in a study of blood T cell repertoires in COVID-19. Profiled with immunoSEQ multiplex PCR; TCRdb holds only in-frame clones, not every one. Of over 200,000 clones in the sample, more than 75% were seen once. The sequenced material came from peripheral blood. The receptors were sampled from a woman in her 50s with acute or convalescent COVID-19.

The J gene is TRBJ1-2, the V gene TRBV30, with D perhaps TRBD1 (6 bases). Trimming took 2 bases from V and 7 from J, leaving 17 bases between them. CDR1 and CDR2 (germline): GTSNPN, SVGIG (reference sequence). This CDR3 contains 14 residues. CDR3 nucleotides: TGTGCCTGGAGTCCGGGCAGGGGATTCCTTGGCTACACCTTC. The encoded protein is CAWSPGRGFLGYTF.

V and J are TRBV3-1 (or the pseudogene TRBV3-2) and TRBJ1-2; 8 bases line up with TRBD1. Germline V lookup: CDR1 LGHDT, CDR2 YNNKEL (reference sequence). The CDR3 runs to 14 residues. Trimming removed 5 bases from V and 7 bases from J; junction bases left unmatched: 9. CDR3 protein: CASSARTGWSGYTF. DNA of the CDR3: TGTGCCAGCAGCGCCCGGACAGGGTGGAGTGGCTACACCTTC.

The chain uses TRBV6-5 and TRBJ2-7; D gene uncertain. Germline V gene data show CDR1 as MNHEY and CDR2 as SVGAGI. Trimming took 7 bases from V and 4 from J, leaving 8 bases between them. The CDR3 sequence is 11 residues long. The CDR3 DNA is TGTGCCAGCATAAGGAGTTACGAGCAGTACTTC. Protein sequence: CASIRSYEQYF.

The chain is built from TRBV7-6 and TRBJ2-7; 8 positions agree with TRBD1. Germline-derived CDR1 and CDR2 are SGHVS and FNYEAQ. This CDR3 is built from 15 residues. V gave up 3 bases and J gave up 5 bases; unmatched junction bases: 9. The DNA for the CDR3 is TGTGCCAGCAGCTTTGCGTACAGGGGGAAGGACGAGCAGTACTTC. Its translation: CASSFAYRGKDEQYF.

This chain links TRBV19 with TRBJ1-1, with 8 nucleotides matching TRBD1. In germline, CDR1 is LNHDA, CDR2 SQIVND (reference sequence). Losses at the gene ends were 10 bases for V and 4 bases for J; bases not matched to a gene: 23. This CDR3 is 18 amino acids long. The DNA for the CDR3 is TGTGCCACCTACGAGGGCAGGGGGCGAGGGATTGGATCCACTGAAGCTTTCTTT. Protein: CATYEGRGRGIGSTEAFF.

The rearrangement uses TRBV14 and TRBJ1-1, with a tentative D call TRBD1 (6 bases). The V gene lost 3 bases and the J gene lost 3 bases, with 8 bases spanning the gap. This CDR3 is 13 amino acids long. In germline, CDR1 is SGHDN, CDR2 FVKESK. The CDR3 is CASSQTGYTEAFF. The CDR3 region has the DNA TGTGCCAGCAGCCAGACAGGCTACACTGAAGCTTTCTTT.

V usage is TRBV18 and J usage is TRBJ1-2; D possibly corresponds to TRBD1 (5 bases). The CDR3 consists of 12 residues. CDR1 KGHSH and CDR2 LQKENI come from the germline V gene. V gave up 2 bases and J gave up 6 bases, with 7 bases separating them. CDR3 coding DNA: TGTGCCAGCTCACCAGGGGCAGATGGCTACACCTTC. It codes for CASSPGADGYTF.

Comment on this clone: The same CDR3 can be traced to other DNA sequences in this sample. The genes are TRBV6-5 and TRBJ1-5; 7 bases align to TRBD1. There are 13 residues in the CDR3. In germline, CDR1 is MNHEY, CDR2 SVGAGI. V shed 8 bases, J shed 4 bases, and the junction held 5 bases outside the gene matches. The CDR3 DNA reads as TGTGCCAGCGGGGGGACAGCTAATCAGCCCCAGCATTTT. Its protein is CASGGTANQPQHF.

This chain connects TRBV7-2 to TRBJ2-1; 14 positions match TRBD2. With 0 bases clipped from V and 8 bases from J, the junction kept 3 bases outside the gene matches. This CDR3 has 16 residues. The germline gives CDR1 SGHTA, CDR2 FQGNSA. The DNA of the CDR3 is TGTGCCAGCAGCTTAGCGACTAGCGGGAGGGCCTATGAGCAGTTCTTC. The encoded protein is CASSLATSGRAYEQFF.